Following are 9 T cell receptor delta chains from one sample sequenced in a study of gammadelta T cells in human blood. TCRdb reprocessed the RT-PCR reads through CATT. Here the sample spans several hundred delta-chain clones, over 55% being singletons. Sequencing input: Vgamma9Vdelta2 gamma-delta T cells from adult blood. The receptors come from a human donor.

About this clone: This sequence is one base from a far larger clone and is likely a read error. V usage is TRDV2 and J usage is TRDJ1; D might be TRDD3 (5 bases). The germline V gene encodes CDR1 GEAIGNYY and CDR2 EKD. Trimming pared 0 bases from V and 4 bases from J, leaving 23 bases between. CDR3 size: 18 residues. CDR3 amino acids: CACDTVFRGPPYIDKLIF. The CDR3 nucleotides read TGTGCCTGTGACACCGTGTTTAGGGGACCCCCGTACATCGATAAACTCATCTTT.

This clone is classed as hyperexpanded. Additional DNA sequences in this sample encode the identical CDR3. V is TRDV2 and J is TRDJ1; 12 bases are shared with TRDD3. CDR1 GEAIGNYY and CDR2 EKD come from the germline V gene. The V and J ends lost 1 base and 3 bases, in that order; junction bases with no gene match: 5. The CDR3 has 16 residues. The CDR3 reads CACDTLGDTLPDKLIF. Here the CDR3 DNA reads TGTGCCTGTGACACACTGGGGGATACTTTACCCGATAAACTCATCTTT.

Regarding this clone: A read error is the likely source, as a far larger clone sits one nucleotide away. This CDR3 is also generated by other DNA sequences in the sample. J is TRDJ1 and V is TRDV2; 13 bases are shared with TRDD3. This CDR3 comprises 17 residues. The germline V gene has CDR1 GEAIGNYY and CDR2 EKD. J lost 3 bases, V lost 3 bases, and 9 bases had no gene match. CDR3 sequence reads: CACDPVLGDTLADKLIF. The CDR3, as DNA: TGTGCCTGTGACCCAGTACTGGGGGATACGCTTGCCGATAAACTCATCTTT.

This clone has a single count. This probably arose from a read error, given a far larger clone one base away. The chain is built from TRDV2 and TRDJ1; TRDD3 might be the D (6 bases). V was cut by 0 bases and J by 2 bases, with 18 bases left in between. Germline CDR1 GEAIGNYY, CDR2 EKD. The CDR3 is 17 amino acids. CDR3: CACDTVSGGPKTDKLIF. The CDR3 region has the DNA TGTGCCTGTGACACCGTATCCGGGGGACCTAAAACCGATAAACTCATCTTT.

On this clone: A far larger clone is a single base away, which makes a read error likely. The V and J genes are TRDV2 and TRDJ1; 10 positions agree with TRDD3. Germline V gene lookup returns CDR1 GEAIGNYY and CDR2 EKD. CDR3 size: 18 residues. V trimming: 6 bases; J trimming: 2 bases; junction bases outside the gene matches: 17. For the CDR3, the DNA is TGTGCCTGTAACAAACTTACTACTGGGGGATTAAGAACCGATAAACTCATCTTT. This translates into CACNKLTTGGLRTDKLIF.

With regard to this clone: For this DNA, TCRdb reports the protein of a much larger clone, which diverges at residue 5, most likely from a read error; the protein presented here is translated directly from the DNA. This chain uses TRDV2 with TRDJ3, with TRDD3 identical over 11 bases. This CDR3 comprises 23 residues. Germline V gives CDR1 GEAIGNYY, CDR2 EKD. V was clipped by 3 bases and J by 1 base; unmatched bases: 19. The CDR3 protein is CACDAVLGDTFSPQSWDTRQMFF. The CDR3 region has the DNA TGTGCCTGTGACGCCGTGCTGGGGGATACTTTTTCTCCCCAGTCCTGGGACACCCGACAGATGTTTTTC.

In regard to this clone: Given a far larger clone just one base away, this is likely a sequencing read error. The chain combines TRDV2 with TRDJ1, with TRDD3 matching 11 bases. Germline lookup yields CDR1 GEAIGNYY and CDR2 EKD. V lost 3 bases and J lost 1; bases outside the gene matches: 12. This CDR3 is built from 18 residues. CDR3 coding DNA: TGTGCCTGTGACCCCGTACTGGGGGATAAGCGGAGCACCGATAAACTCATCTTT. Protein product: CACDPVLGDKRSTDKLIF.

Concerning this clone: The TCRdb protein comes from a much larger clone and disagrees with this DNA's translation at residue 5, likely due to a read error; the protein given here is derived from the DNA. The chain is built from TRDV2 and TRDJ1; 10 bases map to TRDD3. The germline gives CDR1 GEAIGNYY, CDR2 EKD. J gave up 3 bases and V 3 bases, and 18 bases lay outside the gene matches. There are 19 residues in the CDR3. Here the CDR3 DNA reads TGTGCCTGTGACCCCGTCGGTCGTTTACTGGGGGATGTTGCCGATAAACTCATCTTT. Translation gives CACDPVGRLLGDVADKLIF.

This clone was seen a few times. A far larger clone is just one base off, so this is likely a read error. The chain is built from TRDV2 and TRDJ1; no reliable D call. V lost 3 bases, J lost 0 bases, and 10 bases lay in between. The CDR3 has 14 residues. The V gene's germline CDR1 is GEAIGNYY and CDR2 EKD. The CDR3 sequence is CACDSVINTDKLIF. The CDR3 DNA sequence: TGTGCCTGTGACTCGGTAATCAACACCGATAAACTCATCTTT.